A selection of T cell receptor beta chains follows, all from one sample in a study of vaccination effects on CD4 cells after COVID-19. No antigen has been identified for these receptors. Libraries were prepared by immunoSEQ multiplex PCR; TCRdb keeps only in-frame clonotypes and omits some of them. The profile shows under 80,000 clones, about 78% of them singletons. Sequencing was performed on CD4+ T cells from PBMCs cultured with SARS-CoV-2 spike peptides, taken before COVID-19 vaccination. The receptors derive from a human donor who received a COVID-19 vaccine. Both conserved end residues are part of each CDR3. Each record gives: V gene, clone size, J gene, D gene, CDR3 DNA, CDR3 protein. The D gene is left open where the match is weak. Size is omitted from some rows. Given values are once, few, many or a class for expanded clones.

V: TRBV2
size: once
J: TRBJ1-6
D: .
DNA: TGTGCCAGCTTGACCTGGGGCTATAATTCACCCCTCCACTTT
CDR3: CASLTWGYNSPLHF

V: TRBV7-2
size: once
J: TRBJ2-1
D: .
DNA: TGTGCCAGCAGCTTAGGGGGATCATACAATGAGCAGTTCTTC
CDR3: CASSLGGSYNEQFF

V: TRBV6-2/TRBV6-3
size: .
J: TRBJ2-5
D: TRBD2
DNA: TGTGCCAGCAGCCTAGCGGGTGGGAGAAAGGGGACCCAGTACTTC
CDR3: CASSLAGGRKGTQYF

V: TRBV2
size: .
J: TRBJ1-5
D: .
DNA: TGTGCCAGCAGTGGGTACAGGGATCAGCCCCAGCATTTT
CDR3: CASSGYRDQPQHF

V: TRBV5-1
size: .
J: TRBJ1-1
D: .
DNA: TGCGCCAGCAGCCCGTGGGGGAGGAATGGGGACACTGAAGCTTTCTTT
CDR3: CASSPWGRNGDTEAFF

V: TRBV5-1
size: .
J: TRBJ1-4
D: .
DNA: TGCGCCAGCAGCCGGACAGCCTCAGATGAAAAACTGTTTTTT
CDR3: CASSRTASDEKLFF

V: TRBV5-5
size: .
J: TRBJ1-5
D: .
DNA: TGTGCCAGCAGCTCCGAAGGGGTTCAGCCCCAGCATTTT
CDR3: CASSSEGVQPQHF

V: TRBV3-1/TRBV3-2
size: few
J: TRBJ2-2
D: .
DNA: TGTGCCAGCAGCCAAATGACTCAGAACACCGGGGAGCTGTTTTTT
CDR3: CASSQMTQNTGELFF

V: TRBV27
size: .
J: TRBJ1-2
D: .
DNA: TGTGCCAGCAGTTCACAGGGTTATGGCTACACCTTC
CDR3: CASSSQGYGYTF

V: TRBV13
size: .
J: TRBJ2-3
D: .
DNA: TGTGCCAGCAGCTTAGGCGGGTTGAACACAGATACGCAGTATTTT
CDR3: CASSLGGLNTDTQYF

V: TRBV10-3
size: .
J: TRBJ2-3
D: .
DNA: TGTGCCATCAGTGAGGCGGGCCCGAAGACAGATACGCAGTATTTT
CDR3: CAISEAGPKTDTQYF

V: TRBV5-6
size: .
J: TRBJ1-4
D: .
DNA: TGTGCCAGCAGCTTGGCGTGGGCAACTAATGAAAAACTGTTTTTT
CDR3: CASSLAWATNEKLFF

V: TRBV24-1
size: .
J: TRBJ2-1
D: TRBD1
DNA: TGTGCCACCAGTCGCGACAGGGGCCCCTACAATGAGCAGTTCTTC
CDR3: CATSRDRGPYNEQFF

V: TRBV20-1
size: .
J: TRBJ2-1
D: .
DNA: TGCAGTGCCAGTCGGGGTAGAGAGAATGAGCAGTTCTTC
CDR3: CSASRGRENEQFF

V: TRBV19
size: .
J: TRBJ2-2
D: .
DNA: TGTGCCAGTTCGACGGCAGGGGACACCGGGGAGCTGTTTTTT
CDR3: CASSTAGDTGELFF

V: TRBV4-1
size: few
J: TRBJ2-2
D: TRBD1
DNA: TGCGCCAGCAGCCAAGACGGGTCAGGGGGCAGGGAGCTGTTTTTT
CDR3: CASSQDGSGGRELFF

V: TRBV19
size: .
J: TRBJ1-3
D: .
DNA: TGTGCCAGTAGTGACGACAGTGGCAGCTCTGGAAACACCATATATTTT
CDR3: CASSDDSGSSGNTIYF

V: TRBV4-1
size: .
J: TRBJ1-4
D: .
DNA: TGCGCCAGTCGTCGGGTTAATGAAAAACTGTTTTTT
CDR3: CASRRVNEKLFF

V: TRBV30
size: .
J: TRBJ2-3
D: TRBD1
DNA: TGTGCCTGGAGTTCACAGGGGCCAGATACGCAGTATTTT
CDR3: CAWSSQGPDTQYF

V: TRBV30
size: once
J: TRBJ1-5
D: TRBD1
DNA: TGTGCCTGGAGCGCCGGGACAGGGGGCCGCAATCAGCCCCAGCATTTT
CDR3: CAWSAGTGGRNQPQHF

V: TRBV9
size: few
J: TRBJ2-1
D: .
DNA: TGTGCCAGCAGTTCCGGGACAACCAGAGTAAATGAGCAGTTCTTC
CDR3: CASSSGTTRVNEQFF

V: TRBV9
size: .
J: TRBJ2-5
D: TRBD2
DNA: TGTGCCAGCAGCGCGGGGGGAAGGAGGGGAGGGCAAGAGACCCAGTACTTC
CDR3: CASSAGGRRGGQETQYF

V: TRBV12-5
size: .
J: TRBJ1-2
D: TRBD1
DNA: TGTGCTAGTGGTTCCGGGACAGGGCATTTCATCTACACCTTC
CDR3: CASGSGTGHFIYTF

V: TRBV5-1
size: .
J: TRBJ2-6
D: .
DNA: TGCGCCAGCAGCTTGGCCGGACCGTCTGGGGCCAACGTCCTGACTTTC
CDR3: CASSLAGPSGANVLTF

V: TRBV7-9
size: .
J: TRBJ1-2
D: .
DNA: TGTGCCAGCAGCTTAGTCCGACAAACTGTTAACTATGGCTACACCTTC
CDR3: CASSLVRQTVNYGYTF

V: TRBV15
size: few
J: TRBJ2-2
D: .
DNA: TGTGCCACCAGCAGGGTAAAGACAGGATTTGTCGGGGAGCTGTTTTTT
CDR3: CATSRVKTGFVGELFF

V: TRBV10-3
size: .
J: TRBJ1-1
D: TRBD1
DNA: TGTGCCGTAACACAGGGGGTGGAAACTGAAGCTTTCTTT
CDR3: CAVTQGVETEAFF